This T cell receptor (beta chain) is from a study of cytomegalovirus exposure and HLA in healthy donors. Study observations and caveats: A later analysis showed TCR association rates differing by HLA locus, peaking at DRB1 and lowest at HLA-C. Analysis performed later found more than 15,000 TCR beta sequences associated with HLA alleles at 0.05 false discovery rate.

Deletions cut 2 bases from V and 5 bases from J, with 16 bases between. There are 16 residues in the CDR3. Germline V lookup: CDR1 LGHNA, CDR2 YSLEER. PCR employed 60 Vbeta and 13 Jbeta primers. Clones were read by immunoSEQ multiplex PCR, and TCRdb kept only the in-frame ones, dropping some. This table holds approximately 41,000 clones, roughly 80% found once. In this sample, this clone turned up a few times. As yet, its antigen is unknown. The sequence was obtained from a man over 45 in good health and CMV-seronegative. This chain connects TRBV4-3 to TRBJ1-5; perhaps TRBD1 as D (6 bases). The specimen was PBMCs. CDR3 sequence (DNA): TGCGCCAGCAGCCAATCAGTCTCAACAGGGCATCAGCCCCAGCATTTT. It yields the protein CASSQSVSTGHQPQHF.